These T cell receptor beta chains were read from a single sample in a study of T cell responses to AZD1222 COVID-19 vaccine. The repertoire was sequenced with immunoSEQ multiplex PCR; TCRdb's copy has only in-frame clones and lacks some. The sample lists about 90,000 clones, under 95% occurring once. Here the sequenced sample was peripheral blood, taken on day 0 of MenACWY control vaccination. These receptors were taken from an adult in good health. Both conserved end residues are part of each CDR3. The D gene is left open where the match is weak. Not every row has a clone size; where given, it reads once, few, many or a size class.

v_call	clone_size	j_call	d_call	cdr3_nt	cdr3_aa
TRBV28	NA	TRBJ2-7	NA	TGTGCCAGCAGTTTAACCGGAACTAGTTGGAGGTACGAGCAGTACTTC	CASSLTGTSWRYEQYF
TRBV4-1	NA	TRBJ2-1	TRBD2	TGCGCCAGCAGCCAAGATAGGATAGCGGGAGGGTACAATGAGCAGTTCTTC	CASSQDRIAGGYNEQFF
TRBV25-1	NA	TRBJ2-7	TRBD2	TGTGCCAGCAGTGGGACTAGCGGGGGGCTCTACGAGCAGTACTTC	CASSGTSGGLYEQYF
TRBV4-1	NA	TRBJ1-5	NA	TGCGCCAGCAGCCAAGATCCAGGAAATCAGCCCCAGCATTTT	CASSQDPGNQPQHF
TRBV11-2	NA	TRBJ2-2	TRBD2	TGTGCCAGCAGCATCGCCCCGGGACTAGCGAGGACCGGGGAGCTGTTTTTT	CASSIAPGLARTGELFF
TRBV28	once	TRBJ1-2	NA	TGTGCCAGCAGGATAGACAGTAACTATGGCTACACCTTC	CASRIDSNYGYTF
TRBV27	few	TRBJ1-2	NA	TGTGCCAGCAGTTTCGAGGGGAACTATGGCTACACCTTC	CASSFEGNYGYTF
TRBV3-1/TRBV3-2	NA	TRBJ2-7	NA	TGTGCCAGCAGCCAAGATCTAGTGGCAGCTGAGCAGTACTTC	CASSQDLVAAEQYF
TRBV6-1	NA	TRBJ2-1	TRBD2	TGTGCCAGCAGTGAAGAGCGGGGGGGCTACAATGAGCAGTTCTTC	CASSEERGGYNEQFF
TRBV24-1	NA	TRBJ2-2	NA	TGTGCCACCAGTGATTTATCGGCAACCGGGGAGCTGTTTTTT	CATSDLSATGELFF
TRBV5-1	once	TRBJ1-1	TRBD1	TGCGCCAGCAGCTGGAGACAGGGGGCTGGGGCTACCCTGAACACTGAAGCTTTCTTT	CASSWRQGAGATLNTEAFF
TRBV29-1	NA	TRBJ1-2	NA	TGCAGCGCCCTGACAGGCCGTGTCAGCTACACCTTC	CSALTGRVSYTF
TRBV21-1	NA	TRBJ1-3	NA	TGTGCCAGCAGCAACCGGGAGTTGGGCGGAAACACCATATATTTT	CASSNRELGGNTIYF
TRBV11-3	NA	TRBJ1-1	NA	TGTGCCAGCAGCTTAGGAGAAAACACTGAAGCTTTCTTT	CASSLGENTEAFF
TRBV28	NA	TRBJ1-4	NA	TGTGCCAGCAGTCTAGGGGGGCGGACTAATGAAAAACTGTTTTTT	CASSLGGRTNEKLFF
TRBV2	NA	TRBJ1-5	NA	TGTGCCAGCAGTCCGGGACTTAATCAGCCCCAGCATTTT	CASSPGLNQPQHF
TRBV5-1	NA	TRBJ2-5	NA	TGCGCCAGCAGCTTCTCACAGCAAGAGACCCAGTACTTC	CASSFSQQETQYF
TRBV19	NA	TRBJ1-5	TRBD1	TGTGCCAGTAGCGAGACAGGGGGCGGGCAGCCCCAGCATTTT	CASSETGGGQPQHF
TRBV11-1	NA	TRBJ2-7	NA	TGTGCCAGCAGCCGAGGACAGTTTATCTACGAGCAGTACTTC	CASSRGQFIYEQYF
TRBV6-5	NA	TRBJ2-7	TRBD1	TGTGCCAGCAGTATCACCGGACAGGGGGTTTACGAGCAGTACTTC	CASSITGQGVYEQYF
TRBV5-1	few	TRBJ2-7	NA	TGCGCCAGCAGCTTGGCCACGCCAGTACCGCGTGAGCAGTACTTC	CASSLATPVPREQYF
TRBV6-5	NA	TRBJ2-1	NA	TGTGCCAGCAGTTTCGCTGGCGCCAATGAGCAGTTCTTC	CASSFAGANEQFF
TRBV10-2	NA	TRBJ1-5	NA	TGCGCCAGCAGTGAGCCCCGTCAGCCCCAGCATTTT	CASSEPRQPQHF
TRBV2	NA	TRBJ2-1	TRBD2	TGTGCCAGCGTGCGAACTAGCGGGAGGGGAAATGAGCAGTTCTTC	CASVRTSGRGNEQFF
TRBV5-5	NA	TRBJ1-1	NA	TGTGCCAGCAGCCTAGAGGGGCAGGGGTTGGGGAACACTGAAGCTTTCTTT	CASSLEGQGLGNTEAFF
TRBV18	NA	TRBJ2-5	NA	TGTGCCAGCTCTCGCGACCTCGGGGAGACCCAGTACTTC	CASSRDLGETQYF
TRBV28	NA	TRBJ1-4	NA	TGTGCCAGCAGTTTAGGGGGGTCAACTAATGAAAAACTGTTTTTT	CASSLGGSTNEKLFF
TRBV6-1	NA	TRBJ2-7	NA	TGTGCCAGCAGTGAAGAGGGGACGTACGAGCAGTACTTC	CASSEEGTYEQYF
TRBV18	NA	TRBJ1-4	NA	TGTGCCAGCTCACAAACGGACGGAGAAAAACTGTTTTTT	CASSQTDGEKLFF
TRBV13	NA	TRBJ2-3	NA	TGTGCCAGCAGCTTAGGCCGGGAGCTCAGCACAGATACGCAGTATTTT	CASSLGRELSTDTQYF
TRBV13	once	TRBJ1-3	TRBD1	TGTGCCAGCAGCCTTCAGGGGGCCGCCGGAAACACCATATATTTT	CASSLQGAAGNTIYF
TRBV6-5	NA	TRBJ2-2	NA	TGTGCCAGCAGTTTTGCCGTTATAACCGGGGAGCTGTTTTTT	CASSFAVITGELFF
TRBV6-5	NA	TRBJ2-2	NA	TGTGCCAGCAGTTCCAAGACCAACACCGGGGAGCTGTTTTTT	CASSSKTNTGELFF
TRBV5-1	NA	TRBJ2-1	TRBD2	TGCGCCAGCAGCTCGTTACCCGGGACTAGCGGAGCTAGTGAGCAGTTCTTC	CASSSLPGTSGASEQFF
TRBV5-1	NA	TRBJ2-6	NA	TGCGCCAGCAAGGAGGGTTTACCTGGGGCCAACGTCCTGACTTTC	CASKEGLPGANVLTF
TRBV2	NA	TRBJ2-3	TRBD2	TGTGCCAACCGAAAAACTAGCGGGAGCACAGATACGCAGTATTTT	CANRKTSGSTDTQYF
TRBV27	once	TRBJ2-3	TRBD2	TGTGCCAGCAGTTGGTGGGGGCGGGAGGGTACGCAGTATTTT	CASSWWGREGTQYF
TRBV6-5	NA	TRBJ2-3	TRBD1	TGTGCCAGCTCAACCGGGACAGGGGCAGATACGCAGTATTTT	CASSTGTGADTQYF
TRBV4-1	NA	TRBJ2-2	NA	TGCGCCAGCAGCCCCCCCCGATGGCAGGACGTCACCGGGGAGCTGTTTTTT	CASSPPRWQDVTGELFF
TRBV19	NA	TRBJ2-7	TRBD1	TGTGCCAGTAAGCAACGGGACAGGGCCTACGAGCAGTACTTC	CASKQRDRAYEQYF
TRBV18	NA	TRBJ1-1	NA	TGTGCCAGCTCACGAGGGCGGGACACTGAAGCTTTCTTT	CASSRGRDTEAFF